Detailed here is one T cell receptor beta chain. The antigen is undetermined. A J-beta primer mix and a sample-barcoded 5' primer were used in a second PCR of about 7 to 12 cycles. Every sample gave at least 2.5 million paired-end reads containing CDR3. In TCRdb, the 5' RACE reads were re-called with MiXCR into one record per CDR3 protein. The repertoire holds around 970,000 distinct CDR3 sequences, 51% seen once, with about 21% in the top ten. These data originate in a study of blood T cells in healthy people across ages. Germline CDR1 reads SGDLS; CDR2 reads YYNGEE. The CDR3 is made up of 14 amino acids. The ends lost 3 bases at V and 6 bases at J; junction bases unmatched: 3. Study results and caveats: Roughly linear age-related decline in beta diversity appeared, significant by age about 40. There was no known CMV status for donors, so expanded clonotype changes were possibly confounded.

The extraction recovered at least 5.5 micrograms of total RNA per sample. The source is a woman aged 55-70 years in good health. Material: blood. This rearrangement joins TRBV9 to TRBJ2-1; TRBD1 agrees at 10 bases. The CDR3 DNA sequence: TGTGCCAGCAGCGCCGGGACAGGGGTCAATGAGCAGTTCTTC. Protein sequence: CASSAGTGVNEQFF.